This TCR beta chain was sequenced in a study of blood T cell repertoires in COVID-19. Generated by immunoSEQ multiplex PCR, the TCRdb table keeps only in-frame clones and is missing some. Here the sample spans hundreds of thousands of clones, approximately 86% being singletons. Per germline, CDR1 LNHDA and CDR2 SQIVND (reference sequence). The V gene lost 3 bases and the J gene lost 5 bases, with 14 bases spanning the gap. CDR3 length: 15 amino acids. The sample was peripheral blood. This sequence was found in a woman aged 25 to 45 with COVID-19, enrolled during active disease. The V and J genes are TRBV19 and TRBJ1-3; D may be TRBD1 (5 bases). CDR3 amino acids: CASSIGVQGRNTIYF. In DNA, the CDR3 is TGTGCCAGTAGTATTGGTGTTCAGGGTCGAAACACCATATATTTT.